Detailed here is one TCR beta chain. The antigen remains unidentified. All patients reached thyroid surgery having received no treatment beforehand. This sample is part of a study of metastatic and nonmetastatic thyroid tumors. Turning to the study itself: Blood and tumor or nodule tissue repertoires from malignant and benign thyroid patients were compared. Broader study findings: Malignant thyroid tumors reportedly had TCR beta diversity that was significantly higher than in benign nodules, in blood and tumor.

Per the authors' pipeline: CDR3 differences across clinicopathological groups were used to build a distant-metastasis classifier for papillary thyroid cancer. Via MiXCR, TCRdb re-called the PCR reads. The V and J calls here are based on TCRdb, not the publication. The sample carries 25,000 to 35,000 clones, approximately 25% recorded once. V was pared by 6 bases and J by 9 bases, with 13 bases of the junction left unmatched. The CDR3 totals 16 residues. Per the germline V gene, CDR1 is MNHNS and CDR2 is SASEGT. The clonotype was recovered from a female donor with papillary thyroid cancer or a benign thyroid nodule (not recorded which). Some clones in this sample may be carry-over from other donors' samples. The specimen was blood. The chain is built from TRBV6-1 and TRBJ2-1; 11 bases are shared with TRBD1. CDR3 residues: CASRIWDRGFAGEQFF. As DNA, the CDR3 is TGTGCCAGCAGGATTTGGGACAGGGGGTTTGCCGGTGAGCAGTTCTTC.